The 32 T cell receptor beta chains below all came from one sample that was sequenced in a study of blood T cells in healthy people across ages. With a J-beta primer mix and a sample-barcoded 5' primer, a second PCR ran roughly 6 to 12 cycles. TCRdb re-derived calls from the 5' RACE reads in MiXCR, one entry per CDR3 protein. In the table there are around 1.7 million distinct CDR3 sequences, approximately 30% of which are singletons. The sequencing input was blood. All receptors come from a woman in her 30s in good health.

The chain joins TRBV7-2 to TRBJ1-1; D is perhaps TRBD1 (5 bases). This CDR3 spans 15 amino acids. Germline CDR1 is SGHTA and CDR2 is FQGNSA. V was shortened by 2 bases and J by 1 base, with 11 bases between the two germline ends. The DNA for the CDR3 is TGTGCCAGCAGCTTATCGGGGGGAGGGAACACTGAAGCTTTCTTT. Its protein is CASSLSGGGNTEAFF. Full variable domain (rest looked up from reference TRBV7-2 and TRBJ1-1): GAGVSQSPSNKVTEKGKDVELRCDPISGHTALYWYRQSLGQGLEFLIYFQGNSAPDKSGLPSDRFSAERTGGSVSTLTIQRTQQEDSAVYLCASSLSGGGNTEAFFGQGTRLTVV.

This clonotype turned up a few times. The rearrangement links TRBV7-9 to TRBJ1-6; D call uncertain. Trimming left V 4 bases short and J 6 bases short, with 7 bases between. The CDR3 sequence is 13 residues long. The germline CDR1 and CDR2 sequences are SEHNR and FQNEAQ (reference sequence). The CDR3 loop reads CASSSVPNSPLHF. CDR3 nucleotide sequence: TGTGCCAGCAGCTCCGTGCCTAATTCACCCCTCCACTTT.

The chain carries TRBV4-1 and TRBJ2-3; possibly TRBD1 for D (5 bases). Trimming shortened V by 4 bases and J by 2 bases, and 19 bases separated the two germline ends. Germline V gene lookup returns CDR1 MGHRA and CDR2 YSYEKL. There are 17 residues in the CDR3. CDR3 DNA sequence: TGCGCCAGCAGCCCAAATCCAGGACAAAGAAACACAGATACGCAGTATTTT. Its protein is CASSPNPGQRNTDTQYF.

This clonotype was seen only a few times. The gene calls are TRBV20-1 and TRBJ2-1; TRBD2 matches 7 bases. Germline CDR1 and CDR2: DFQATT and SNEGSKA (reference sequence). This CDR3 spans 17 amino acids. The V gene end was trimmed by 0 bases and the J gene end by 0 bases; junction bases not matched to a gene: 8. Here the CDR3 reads CSARDVERGSSYNEQFF. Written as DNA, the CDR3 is TGCAGTGCTAGAGATGTCGAGCGGGGTAGCTCCTACAATGAGCAGTTCTTC.

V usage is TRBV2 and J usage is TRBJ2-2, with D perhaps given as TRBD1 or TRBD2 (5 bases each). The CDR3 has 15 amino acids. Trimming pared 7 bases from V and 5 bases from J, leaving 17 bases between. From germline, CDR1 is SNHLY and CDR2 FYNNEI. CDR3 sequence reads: CASTRDRAPTGELFF. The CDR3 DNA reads TGTGCCAGCACTCGGGACCGCGCACCGACCGGGGAGCTGTTTTTT.

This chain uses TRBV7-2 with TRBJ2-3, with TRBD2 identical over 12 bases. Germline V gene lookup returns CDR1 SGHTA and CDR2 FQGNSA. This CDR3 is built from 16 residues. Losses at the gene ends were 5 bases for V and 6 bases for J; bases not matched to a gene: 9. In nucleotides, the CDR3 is TGTGCCAGCAGCATACGGACTAGCGGGACGGGGGATACGCAGTATTTT. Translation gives CASSIRTSGTGDTQYF.

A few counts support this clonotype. The CDR3 DNA reads TGCGCCAGCAGTGACAGGAGGGCTCAGCCCCAGCATTTT. This gives the protein CASSDRRAQPQHF. The rearrangement joins TRBV10-1 to TRBJ1-5; D uncertain. V lost 3 bases, J lost 6 bases, and 9 bases lay in between. CDR1 is WNHNN and CDR2 is SYGVQD in the germline V gene (reference sequence). The CDR3 loop spans 13 amino acids.

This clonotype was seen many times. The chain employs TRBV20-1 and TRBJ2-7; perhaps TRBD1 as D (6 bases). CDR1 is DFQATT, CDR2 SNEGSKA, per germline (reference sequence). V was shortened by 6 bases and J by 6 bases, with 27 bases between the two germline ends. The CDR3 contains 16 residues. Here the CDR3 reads CSANSRGPGASLEQYF. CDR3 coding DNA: TGCAGTGCAAACTCAAGGGGCCCAGGGGCTTCCCTCGAGCAGTACTTC.

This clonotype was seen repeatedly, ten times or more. Here the CDR3 reads CASSTTGELFF. The CDR3 coding sequence is TGTGCCAGCAGCACCACCGGGGAGCTGTTTTTT. This chain uses TRBV12-3 or TRBV12-4 with TRBJ2-2, with D hard to call. The V gene lost 6 bases and the J gene lost 4 bases, with 3 bases spanning the gap. The CDR3 has 11 amino acids.

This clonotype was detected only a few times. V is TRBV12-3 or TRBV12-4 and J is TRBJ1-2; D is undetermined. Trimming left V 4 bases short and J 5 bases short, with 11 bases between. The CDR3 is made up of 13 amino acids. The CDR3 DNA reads TGTGCCAGCAGTTCCCTGATGGGGTATGGCTACACCTTC. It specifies CASSSLMGYGYTF.

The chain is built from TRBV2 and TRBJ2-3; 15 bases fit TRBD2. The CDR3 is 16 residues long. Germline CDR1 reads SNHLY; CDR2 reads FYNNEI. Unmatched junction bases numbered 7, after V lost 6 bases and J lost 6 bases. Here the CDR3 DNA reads TGTGCCAGCAGAACCGGGACTAGCGGGAGGATGGATACGCAGTATTTT. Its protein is CASRTGTSGRMDTQYF.

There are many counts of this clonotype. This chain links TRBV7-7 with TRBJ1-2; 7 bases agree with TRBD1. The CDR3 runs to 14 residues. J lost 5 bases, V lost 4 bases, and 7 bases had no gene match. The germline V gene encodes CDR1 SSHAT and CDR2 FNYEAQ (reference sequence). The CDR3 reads CASSSEDRAYGYTF. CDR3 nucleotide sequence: TGTGCCAGCAGCTCCGAAGACAGGGCGTATGGCTACACCTTC.

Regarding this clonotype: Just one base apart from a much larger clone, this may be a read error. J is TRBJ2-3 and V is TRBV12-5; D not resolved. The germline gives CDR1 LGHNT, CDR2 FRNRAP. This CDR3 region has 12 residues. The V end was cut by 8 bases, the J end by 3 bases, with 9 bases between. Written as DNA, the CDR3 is TGTGCTAGTAGGATACGAACAGATACGCAGTATTTT. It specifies CASRIRTDTQYF.

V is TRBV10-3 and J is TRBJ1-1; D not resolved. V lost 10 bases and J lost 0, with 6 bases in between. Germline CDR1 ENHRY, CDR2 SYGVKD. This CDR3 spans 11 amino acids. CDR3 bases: TGTGCCACGGGGATGAACACTGAAGCTTTCTTT. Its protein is CATGMNTEAFF.

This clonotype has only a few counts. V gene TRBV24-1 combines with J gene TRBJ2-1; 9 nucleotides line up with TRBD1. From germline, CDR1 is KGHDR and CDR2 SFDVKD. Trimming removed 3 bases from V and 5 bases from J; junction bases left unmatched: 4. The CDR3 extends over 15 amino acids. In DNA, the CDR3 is TGTGCCACCAGTGATCGGACAGGGGTCAACAATGAGCAGTTCTTC. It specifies CATSDRTGVNNEQFF.

In DNA form, the CDR3 reads TGTGCCTGGAGTCTATTGTCCCTCCGGGGAGAGACCCAGTACTTC. It codes for CAWSLLSLRGETQYF. This chain connects TRBV30 to TRBJ2-5, with D maybe TRBD2 (5 bases). In germline, CDR1 is GTSNPN, CDR2 SVGIG (reference sequence). The CDR3 runs to 15 residues. The V and J ends lost 2 bases and 4 bases respectively, with 17 bases between them.

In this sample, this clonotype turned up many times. The CDR3 protein is CASSYPSGIRRETQYF. CDR3 nucleotides: TGTGCCAGCAGTTACCCGAGCGGGATCAGGAGGGAGACCCAGTACTTC. The chain joins TRBV6-6 to TRBJ2-5; 7 bases line up with TRBD2. This CDR3 is 16 amino acids long. Germline V gene lookup returns CDR1 MNHNY and CDR2 SVGAGI (reference sequence). V lost 2 bases and J lost 5; bases outside the gene matches: 11.

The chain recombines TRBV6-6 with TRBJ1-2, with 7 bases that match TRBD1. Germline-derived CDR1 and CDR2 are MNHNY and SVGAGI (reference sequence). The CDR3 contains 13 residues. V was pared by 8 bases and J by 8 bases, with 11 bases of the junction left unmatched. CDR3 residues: CASRPTGSWGYTF. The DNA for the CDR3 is TGTGCCAGCCGACCGACAGGGTCATGGGGCTACACCTTC.

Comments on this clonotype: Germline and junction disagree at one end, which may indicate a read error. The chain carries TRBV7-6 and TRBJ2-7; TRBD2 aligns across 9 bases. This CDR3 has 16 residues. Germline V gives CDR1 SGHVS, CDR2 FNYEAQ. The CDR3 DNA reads TGTGCCAACAGCTTAAGCGTTCCTAGCGGGGCCTACGAGCAGTACTTC. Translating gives CANSLSVPSGAYEQYF.

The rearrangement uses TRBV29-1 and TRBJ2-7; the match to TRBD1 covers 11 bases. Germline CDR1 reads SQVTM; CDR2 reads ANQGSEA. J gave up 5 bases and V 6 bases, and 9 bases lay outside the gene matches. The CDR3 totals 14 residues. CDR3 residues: CSVIPRTGGHEQYF. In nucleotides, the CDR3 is TGCAGCGTCATCCCACGGACAGGGGGCCACGAGCAGTACTTC.

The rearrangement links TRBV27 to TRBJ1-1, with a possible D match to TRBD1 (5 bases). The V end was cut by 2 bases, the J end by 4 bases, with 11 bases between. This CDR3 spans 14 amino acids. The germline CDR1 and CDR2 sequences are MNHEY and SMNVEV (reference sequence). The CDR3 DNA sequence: TGTGCCAGCAGTTTAGAGGGGAAAGGCACTGAAGCTTTCTTT. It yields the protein CASSLEGKGTEAFF.

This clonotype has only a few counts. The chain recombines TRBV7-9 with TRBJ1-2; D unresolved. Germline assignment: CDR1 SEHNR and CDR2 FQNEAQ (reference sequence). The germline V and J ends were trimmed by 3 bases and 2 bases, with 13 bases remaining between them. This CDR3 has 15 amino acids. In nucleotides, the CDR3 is TGTGCCAGCAGCTTCCCTCAAGAGGGAAACTATGGCTACACCTTC. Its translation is CASSFPQEGNYGYTF.

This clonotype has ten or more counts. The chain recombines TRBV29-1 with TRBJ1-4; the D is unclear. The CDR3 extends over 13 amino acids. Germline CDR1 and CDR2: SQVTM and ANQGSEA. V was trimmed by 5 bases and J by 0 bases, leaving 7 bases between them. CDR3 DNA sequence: TGCAGCGTTCGATCAACAACTAATGAAAAACTGTTTTTT. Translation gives CSVRSTTNEKLFF.

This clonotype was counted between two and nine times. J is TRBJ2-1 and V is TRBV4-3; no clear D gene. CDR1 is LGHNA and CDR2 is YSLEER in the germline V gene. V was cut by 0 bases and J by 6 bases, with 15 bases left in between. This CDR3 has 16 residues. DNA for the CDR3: TGCGCCAGCAGCCAAGAGTTCCCTAGGCCCCCCAATGAGCAGTTCTTC. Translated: CASSQEFPRPPNEQFF.

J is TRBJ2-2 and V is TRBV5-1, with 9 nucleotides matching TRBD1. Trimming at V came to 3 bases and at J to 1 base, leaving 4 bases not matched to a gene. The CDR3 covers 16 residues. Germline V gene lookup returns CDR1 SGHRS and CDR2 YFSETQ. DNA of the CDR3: TGCGCCAGCAGCTGGGGACAGGGTCGGAACACCGGGGAGCTGTTTTTT. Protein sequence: CASSWGQGRNTGELFF. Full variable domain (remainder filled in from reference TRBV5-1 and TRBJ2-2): KAGVTQTPRYLIKTRGQQVTLSCSPISGHRSVSWYQQTPGQGLQFLFEYFSETQRNKGNFPGRFSGRQFSNSRSEMNVSTLELGDSALYLCASSWGQGRNTGELFFGEGSRLTVL.

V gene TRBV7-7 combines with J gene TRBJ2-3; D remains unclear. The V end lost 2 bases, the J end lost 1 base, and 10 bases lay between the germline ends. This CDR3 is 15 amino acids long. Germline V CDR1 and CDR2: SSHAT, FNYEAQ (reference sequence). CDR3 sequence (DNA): TGTGCCAGCAGCTTAAGTACGGCAGGCACAGATACGCAGTATTTT. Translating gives CASSLSTAGTDTQYF.

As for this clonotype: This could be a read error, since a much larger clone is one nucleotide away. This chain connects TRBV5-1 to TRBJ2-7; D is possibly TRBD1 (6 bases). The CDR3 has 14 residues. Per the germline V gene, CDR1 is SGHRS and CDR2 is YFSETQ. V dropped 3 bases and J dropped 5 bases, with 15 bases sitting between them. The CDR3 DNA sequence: TGCGCCAGCAGCTGTGAGACAGGTAGGGACGAGCAGTACTTC. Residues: CASSCETGRDEQYF.

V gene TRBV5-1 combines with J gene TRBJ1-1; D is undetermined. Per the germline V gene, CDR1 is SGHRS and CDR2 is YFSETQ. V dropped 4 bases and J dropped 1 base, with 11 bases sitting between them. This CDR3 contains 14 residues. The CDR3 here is CASSTRPENTEAFF. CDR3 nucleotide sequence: TGCGCCAGCAGCACAAGGCCAGAGAACACTGAAGCTTTCTTT.

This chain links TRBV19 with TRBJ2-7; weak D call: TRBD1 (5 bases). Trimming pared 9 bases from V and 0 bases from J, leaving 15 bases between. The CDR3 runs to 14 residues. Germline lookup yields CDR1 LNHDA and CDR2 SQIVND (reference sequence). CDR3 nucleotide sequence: TGTGCCAGCGCAGTGGGGCCTGGCTCCTACGAGCAGTACTTC. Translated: CASAVGPGSYEQYF. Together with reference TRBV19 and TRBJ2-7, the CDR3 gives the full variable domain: DGGITQSPKYLFRKEGQNVTLSCEQNLNHDAMYWYRQDPGQGLRLIYYSQIVNDFQKGDIAEGYSVSREKKESFPLTVTSAQKNPTAFYLCASAVGPGSYEQYFGPGTRLTVT.

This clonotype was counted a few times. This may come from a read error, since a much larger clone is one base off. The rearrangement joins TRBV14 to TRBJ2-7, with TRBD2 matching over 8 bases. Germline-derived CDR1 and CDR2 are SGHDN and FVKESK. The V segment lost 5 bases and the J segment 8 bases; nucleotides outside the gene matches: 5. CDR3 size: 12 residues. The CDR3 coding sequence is TGTGCCAGCAGCATTAGCGGGGACAAGCAGTACTTC. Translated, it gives CASSISGDKQYF.

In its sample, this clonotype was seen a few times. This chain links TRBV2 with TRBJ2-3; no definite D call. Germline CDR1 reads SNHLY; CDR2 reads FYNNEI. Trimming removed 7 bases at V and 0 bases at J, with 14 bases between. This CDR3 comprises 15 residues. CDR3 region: CASIASVGSTDTQYF. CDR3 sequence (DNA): TGTGCCAGCATCGCCTCCGTGGGGAGCACAGATACGCAGTATTTT.

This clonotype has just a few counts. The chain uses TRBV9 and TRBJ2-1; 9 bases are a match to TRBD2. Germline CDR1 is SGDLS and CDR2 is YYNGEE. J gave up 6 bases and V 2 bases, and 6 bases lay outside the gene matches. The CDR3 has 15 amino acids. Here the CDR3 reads CASSVAGGPVNEQFF. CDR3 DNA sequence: TGTGCCAGCAGCGTGGCGGGAGGGCCTGTCAATGAGCAGTTCTTC.